The next 5 T cell receptor beta chains were all read from a single sample in a study of blood T cell repertoires in COVID-19. Method: immunoSEQ multiplex PCR; TCRdb's copy keeps in-frame clones and lacks some. Among approximately 52,000 clones listed, around 90% were seen once. The sample consisted of peripheral blood. All receptors come from a man between 45 and 60 years old with acute or convalescent COVID-19.

The chain's CDR3 is CASSYRDRDYEQYF. The CDR3 nucleotides are TGTGCCAGCAGCTACCGGGACAGGGACTACGAGCAGTACTTC. The chain couples TRBV5-4 to TRBJ2-7, with 9 bases aligning to TRBD1. Germline V gene lookup returns CDR1 SGHNT and CDR2 YYREEE (reference sequence). V shed 3 bases, J shed 3 bases, and the junction held 4 bases outside the gene matches. The CDR3 spans 14 residues.

The chain recombines TRBV18 with TRBJ2-7, with TRBD2 matching over 7 bases. In germline, CDR1 is KGHSH, CDR2 LQKENI. The CDR3 spans 16 residues. V dropped 5 bases and J dropped 4; count of bases not matched to a gene: 14. The CDR3 reads CASSSATSPGRYEQYF. The CDR3 DNA reads TGTGCCAGCTCATCGGCGACTAGCCCAGGCCGATACGAGCAGTACTTC.

The count of this clone is one. V usage is TRBV11-2 and J usage is TRBJ2-2; TRBD1 might be the D (6 bases). V was trimmed by 5 bases and J by 4 bases, leaving 14 bases between them. Germline V gene lookup returns CDR1 SGHAT and CDR2 FQNNGV. The CDR3 has 15 residues. CDR3 amino acids: CASSPGHRGTGELFF. The CDR3 DNA is TGTGCCAGCAGCCCGGGACACCGCGGCACCGGGGAGCTGTTTTTT.

The chain combines TRBV5-1 with TRBJ2-7, with 7 bases lining up with TRBD2. The J segment lost 0 bases and the V segment lost 0 bases, leaving 12 bases of the junction unmatched. The CDR3 has 18 amino acids. The germline V gene encodes CDR1 SGHRS and CDR2 YFSETQ. For the CDR3, the DNA is TGCGCCAGCAGCTTGGCCCCTCGGGGGGTCACCACCTCCTACGAGCAGTACTTC. Its protein is CASSLAPRGVTTSYEQYF.

The chain combines TRBV28 with TRBJ2-7, with D possibly being TRBD1 (6 bases). This CDR3 is built from 14 residues. Trimming shortened V by 6 bases and J by 2 bases, and 14 bases separated the two germline ends. Germline CDR1 MDHEN, CDR2 SYDVKM. CDR3 residues: CASSSQGPPYEQYF. In DNA, the CDR3 is TGTGCCAGCAGCAGTCAGGGGCCCCCCTACGAGCAGTACTTC. The whole variable domain, remainder taken from reference TRBV28 and TRBJ2-7, is DVKVTQSSRYLVKRTGEKVFLECVQDMDHENMFWYRQDPGLGLRLIYFSYDVKMKEKGDIPEGYSVSREKKERFSLILESASTNQTSMYLCASSSQGPPYEQYFGPGTRLTVT.